These 21 T cell receptor beta chains originate from one sample sequenced in a study of regulatory T cells in long-lasting Graves disease. Time point: newly diagnosed GD, antithyroid drugs for less than 3 months. The TCR library was made from RNA extracted from PBMCs. Through Arm-PCR of CDR3 regions and iRepertoire HTBI primers, TCR beta libraries were built. MiXCR was run by TCRdb on the multiplex PCR reads, yielding one entry per CDR3 protein. The table records hundreds of thousands of distinct CDR3 sequences, about 16% of them present only once. The same sample was also used in a study of T cells in Graves' hyperthyroidism and ophthalmopathy.

The sample in question was peripheral blood mononuclear cells (PBMCs), obtained at new diagnosis, from a patient treated with antithyroid drugs. These receptors all stem from a man between 18 and 29 years old with Graves disease.

Notes on this clonotype: Germline and junction disagree at one end, which may indicate a read error. The chain employs TRBV7-7 and TRBJ2-7, with TRBD1 matching 8 bases. This CDR3 region has 18 residues. Germline CDR1 and CDR2: SSHAT and FNYEAQ (reference sequence). The CDR3 sequence: CASSLASDRVEVTDEQYF. DNA of the CDR3: TGTGCTAGCAGCTTAGCCTCGGACAGGGTAGAGGTTACGGACGAGCAGTACTTC.

This clonotype was recorded many times. The chain joins TRBV24-1 to TRBJ2-7; 7 bases are shared with TRBD1. Trimming at V came to 7 bases and at J to 2 bases, leaving 10 bases not matched to a gene. Per germline, CDR1 KGHDR and CDR2 SFDVKD. The CDR3 totals 15 residues. The CDR3 bases are TGTGCCACCAGACGAGCCGGGACAGAGACCTACGAGCAGTACTTC. Protein sequence: CATRRAGTETYEQYF.

The table lists this clonotype with many counts. The chain has TRBV5-6 and TRBJ1-1, with 12 bases aligning to TRBD1. The CDR3 covers 14 residues. Germline CDR1 and CDR2: SGHDT and YYEEEE. Trimming at V came to 4 bases and at J to 10 bases, leaving 8 bases not matched to a gene. The CDR3: CASSGRDRGRVAFF. CDR3 coding DNA: TGTGCCAGCAGCGGCCGGGACAGGGGGCGCGTAGCTTTCTTT.

This clonotype was seen only a few times. A much larger clone lies a single base off, so this may be a read error. The chain recombines TRBV7-8 with TRBJ2-7; TRBD1 agrees at 11 bases. The CDR3 runs to 15 residues. Germline-derived CDR1 and CDR2 are SGHVS and FQNEAQ. DNA of the CDR3: TGTGCCGGCAGCACCCGGACAGGGGGCGTCTACGAGCAGTACTTC. Translation: CAGSTRTGGVYEQYF.

This clonotype was observed many times. This rearrangement joins TRBV12-3 or TRBV12-4 to TRBJ2-3, with a possible D match to TRBD2 (6 bases). The V end lost 6 bases, the J end lost 2 bases, and 12 bases lay between the germline ends. The CDR3 is 14 residues long. Here the CDR3 reads CASRRRDLTDTQYF. DNA for the CDR3: TGTGCCAGCAGGAGGAGGGACCTCACAGATACGCAGTATTTT.

Turning to this clonotype: This may be a read error, as it is one base from a much larger clone. The V gene is TRBV5-1, the J gene TRBJ2-1, with 9 nucleotides matching TRBD2. The CDR3 length is 18 residues. Germline V CDR1 and CDR2: SGHRS, YFSETQ. The CDR3 DNA reads TGCGCCAGCAGCTTGGGGGGACTAGCCGGAGCGGCCTACAATGAGCAGTCCTTC. Translating gives CASSLGGLAGAAYNEQSF.

This clonotype was seen repeatedly, ten times or more. The J gene is TRBJ2-7, the V gene TRBV10-3, with TRBD2 matching over 12 bases. The CDR3 consists of 15 residues. Germline V gives CDR1 ENHRY, CDR2 SYGVKD. The V gene end was trimmed by 6 bases and the J gene end by 7 bases; junction bases not matched to a gene: 10. In DNA form, the CDR3 reads TGTGCCATCAGCCTAGCGGGAGGGCCTCAGGAGGAGCAGTACTTC. Protein sequence: CAISLAGGPQEEQYF.

This clonotype was counted ten times or more. This chain joins TRBV6-9 and TRBJ2-1; 9 bases align to TRBD2. This CDR3 contains 15 residues. V shed 3 bases, J shed 5 bases, and the junction held 5 bases outside the gene matches. The V gene's germline CDR1 is MNHGY and CDR2 SVAAGI. CDR3 residues: CASSYGAGGDNEQFF. The DNA of the CDR3 is TGTGCCAGCAGTTACGGGGCGGGAGGGGACAATGAGCAGTTCTTC.

This clonotype was found many times. The chain is built from TRBV12-3 or TRBV12-4 and TRBJ1-1; TRBD1 matches 11 bases. The CDR3 has 14 residues. V lost 6 bases to trimming and J lost 5 bases; unmatched junction nucleotides: 5. CDR3 sequence (DNA): TGTGCCAGCAGCCCGGGACAGGGGGAGACTGAAGCTTTCTTT. Its translation is CASSPGQGETEAFF.

This clonotype was observed many times. The chain employs TRBV27 and TRBJ2-7; weak D call: TRBD2 (6 bases). Germline CDR1 MNHEY, CDR2 SMNVEV (reference sequence). Trimming took 5 bases from V and 0 from J, leaving 11 bases between them. The CDR3 is 14 residues long. The CDR3 DNA reads as TGTGCCAGCAGTCGGGACTGGAGCTCCTACGAGCAGTACTTC. This encodes CASSRDWSSYEQYF.

A note on this clonotype: This sequence may be a read error, since a much larger clone differs from it by one base. The J gene is TRBJ1-1, the V gene TRBV6-1, with a weak D call TRBD1 (6 bases). The CDR3 covers 15 residues. Trimming shortened V by 4 bases and J by 6 bases, and 18 bases separated the two germline ends. CDR1 is MNHNS, CDR2 SASEGT, per germline. CDR3 region: CASSGTRGARAEAFF. The CDR3 DNA reads TGTGCCAGCAGTGGAACTCGGGGGGCGAGGGCTGAAGCTTTCTTT.

The sample holds many counts of this clonotype. The V call is TRBV10-3, the J call TRBJ1-1; D not certain. Germline V gene lookup returns CDR1 ENHRY and CDR2 SYGVKD. The CDR3 extends over 13 amino acids. V lost 3 bases to trimming and J lost 9 bases, with 14 bases between them. The DNA for the CDR3 is TGTGCCATCAGTGACAAGGCTCGTTTGAAAGCTTTCTTT. Encoded protein: CAISDKARLKAFF.

A word on this clonotype: Being one base from a much bigger clone, this may be a read error. Without the conserved terminal phenylalanine or tryptophan, this CDR3 likely stems from a read error. The chain has TRBV3-1 and TRBJ1-4, with D hard to call. Germline V gene data show CDR1 as LGHDT and CDR2 as YNNKEL (reference sequence). CDR3 length equals 11 residues. Between the trimmed V and J ends, which lost 3 bases and 13 bases, there was a span of 9 bases. The CDR3 DNA follows: TGTGCCAGCAGCCAGAGTCGGGGACTGTTTATT. As protein: CASSQSRGLFI.

This clonotype appeared a few times. The chain recombines TRBV19 with TRBJ2-1; 10 nucleotides agree with TRBD2. The V and J ends lost 6 bases and 3 bases, in that order; junction bases with no gene match: 5. The germline CDR1 and CDR2 sequences are LNHDA and SQIVND (reference sequence). The CDR3 has 15 residues. The CDR3 DNA reads TGTGCCAGTAGGGCTAGCGGGAGTCTCTACAATGAGCAGTTCTTC. It translates to CASRASGSLYNEQFF.

CDR3 protein: CASSPGTPGEKLFF. The CDR3 region has the DNA TGTGCCAGCAGTCCCGGGACCCCTGGTGAAAAACTGTTTTTT. V usage is TRBV27 and J usage is TRBJ1-4, with D possibly being TRBD1 (5 bases). CDR1 is MNHEY and CDR2 is SMNVEV in the germline V gene (reference sequence). With 5 bases removed from V and 7 bases from J, the gap between germline ends came to 14 bases. The CDR3 sequence is 14 residues long. Using reference TRBV27 and TRBJ1-4 for the parts outside the CDR3, the full variable domain is EAQVTQNPRYLITVTGKKLTVTCSQNMNHEYMSWYRQDPGLGLRQIYYSMNVEVTDKGDVPEGYKVSRKEKRNFPLILESPSPNQTSLYFCASSPGTPGEKLFFGSGTQLSVL.

In its sample, this clonotype was seen many times. The rearrangement links TRBV28 to TRBJ2-1; D call uncertain. This CDR3 spans 13 amino acids. V was cut by 6 bases and J by 5 bases, with 11 bases left in between. Germline V gene sequence: CDR1 MDHEN, CDR2 SYDVKM. For the CDR3, the DNA is TGTGCCAGCAGGGTAACTACCAACAATGAGCAGTTCTTC. It codes for CASRVTTNNEQFF.

This clonotype was recorded at least ten times. This sequence may be a read error, since a much larger clone differs from it by one base. The chain joins TRBV28 to TRBJ2-7; D gene unclear. The germline V gene encodes CDR1 MDHEN and CDR2 SYDVKM. The CDR3 totals 12 residues. V lost 6 bases to trimming and J lost 0 bases, with 6 bases between them. The DNA for the CDR3 is TGTGCCAGCAGCCCTAACTCCTACGAGCAGTACTTC. Translation: CASSPNSYEQYF.

The chain carries TRBV20-1 and TRBJ2-7; perhaps TRBD2 as D (6 bases). CDR3 length: 14 amino acids. V lost 2 bases and J 0 bases, leaving 11 bases between the germline ends. Germline CDR1 reads DFQATT; CDR2 reads SNEGSKA (reference sequence). CDR3 protein: CSARKDYGSYEQYF. CDR3 nucleotides: TGCAGTGCTAGAAAGGACTACGGCTCCTACGAGCAGTACTTC.

This rearrangement joins TRBV5-4 to TRBJ2-7; D may match TRBD1 or TRBD2 (6 bases each). The V end lost 4 bases, the J end lost 6 bases, and 20 bases lay between the germline ends. This CDR3 comprises 15 residues. Germline V gene sequence: CDR1 SGHNT, CDR2 YYREEE (reference sequence). This CDR3 is CASSTGTPGGCEQYF. CDR3 coding DNA: TGTGCCAGCAGCACCGGGACTCCTGGGGGCTGCGAGCAGTACTTC.

The rearrangement uses TRBV27 and TRBJ2-7, with TRBD2 as a possible D gene (5 bases). Trimming shortened V by 3 bases and J by 4 bases, and 19 bases separated the two germline ends. This CDR3 has 16 amino acids. Germline V gene lookup returns CDR1 MNHEY and CDR2 SMNVEV (reference sequence). DNA for the CDR3: TGTGCCAGCAGTTTCTCCCTCGGGAATCGGCTATACGAGCAGTACTTC. This sequence encodes CASSFSLGNRLYEQYF.

This clonotype occurred many times. The chain joins TRBV7-9 to TRBJ2-1; a weak D match, TRBD1 (5 bases). Trimming took off 0 bases at V and 4 bases at J, with 10 bases between the two ends. The length of the CDR3 is 15 residues. The germline gives CDR1 SEHNR, CDR2 FQNEAQ (reference sequence). CDR3 protein: CASSLAAGLYNEQFF. The CDR3 bases are TGTGCCAGCAGCTTAGCGGCAGGGTTGTACAATGAGCAGTTCTTC.